This TCR beta chain was recorded in a study of CD8+CD57+ T cells in acquired aplastic anemia. Whole-study findings and limits: Over 25 CD8+ CDR3 sequences occurred in both the patients and the controls.

Genomic DNA served as template for TCR beta VDJ and CDR3 profiling. TCRdb re-called the reads through MiXCR, storing one row per CDR3 protein. The profile shows around 170,000 distinct CDR3 sequences, around 60% of them singletons. Of note for this clonotype: The target antigen is unknown.

The CDR3 extends over 18 amino acids. Trimming removed 7 bases from V and 2 bases from J; junction bases left unmatched: 16. Germline CDR1 reads SEHNR; CDR2 reads FQNEAQ (reference sequence). The receptor was isolated from a human donor in good health. The gene calls are TRBV7-9 and TRBJ2-3; 9 bases are a match to TRBD2. The sample comprised sorted CD4+, CD8+, or CD8+CD57+ T cells (not recorded which) from PBMCs. CDR3 sequence reads: CASTTASGDLGITDTQYF. The CDR3 DNA sequence: TGTGCCAGCACGACGGCTAGCGGGGACCTGGGGATCACAGATACGCAGTATTTT. The full variable domain, in which reference TRBV7-9 and TRBJ2-3 provide the parts outside the CDR3, is DTGVSQNPRHKITKRGQNVTFRCDPISEHNRLYWYRQTLGQGPEFLTYFQNEAQLEKSRLLSDRFSAERPKGSFSTLEIQRTEQGDSAMYLCASTTASGDLGITDTQYFGPGTRLTVL.